Listed below are T cell receptor beta chains from one sample, sequenced in a study of control samples from healthy donors and cancer patients. Clones were read by immunoSEQ multiplex PCR, and TCRdb kept only the in-frame ones, dropping some. This sample has about 59,000 clones, with under 95% found just once. Source material: PBMCs. The receptor source for this set is a man aged 35-49 years with colorectal cancer. The CDR3 runs from the conserved cysteine through the conserved F or W. The order of the fields is V gene, clone size, D gene, J gene, CDR3 DNA, CDR3 protein. A D gene is named only where the DNA matches it firmly. The size field is filled for only some rows; it gives once, few, many or a size class.

TRBV2	-	-	TRBJ1-5	TGTGCCAGCAGACCCTCTGGGCCCCTTAGCAATCAGCCCCAGCATTTT	CASRPSGPLSNQPQHF
TRBV9	-	-	TRBJ1-2	TGTGCCAGCAGCCCCGGGACGGAGGAGGGCTACACCTTC	CASSPGTEEGYTF
TRBV24-1	-	TRBD1	TRBJ1-4	TGTGCCACCAGTGATTTGCTTAGGGACAGAGTTCTCTATACAACTAATGAAAAACTGTTTTTT	CATSDLLRDRVLYTTNEKLFF
TRBV21-1	-	-	TRBJ2-5	TGTGCCAGCAGCAAAGAGGGCAGAGAAGAGACCCAGTACTTC	CASSKEGREETQYF
TRBV9	-	TRBD1	TRBJ1-4	TGTGCCAGCAGTCCCGGGACAGGGACCGAAAAACTGTTTTTT	CASSPGTGTEKLFF
TRBV3-1/TRBV3-2	-	-	TRBJ2-3	TGTGCCAGCAGCCAAGTGGGCAGGACCACAGATACGCAGTATTTT	CASSQVGRTTDTQYF
TRBV20-1	once	-	TRBJ1-1	TGCAGTGCTAGTTCCGGGGCCCCGCGGACTGAAGCTTTCTTT	CSASSGAPRTEAFF
TRBV6-4	-	TRBD1	TRBJ2-2	TGTGCCAGCAGTGGGACAGGGGATGGCGGGGAGCTGTTTTTT	CASSGTGDGGELFF
TRBV11-3	-	-	TRBJ2-3	TGTGCCAGCAGCTCCCGAGGGGGAGGAACGGATACGCAGTATTTT	CASSSRGGGTDTQYF
TRBV18	-	-	TRBJ2-3	TGTGCCAGCTCATCCTACACAGATACGCAGTATTTT	CASSSYTDTQYF
TRBV14	-	TRBD1	TRBJ2-1	TGTGCCAGCAGCCAAGAACCGGGACAGGGTGTGTTCTTC	CASSQEPGQGVFF
TRBV3-1/TRBV3-2	-	-	TRBJ1-2	TGTGCCAGCAGCTTCCGGGGGCCTCGGGACTATGGCTACACCTTC	CASSFRGPRDYGYTF
TRBV7-2	once	-	TRBJ2-1	TGTGCCAGCAGCCATCTAGACAGCTCCTACAATGAGCAGTTCTTC	CASSHLDSSYNEQFF
TRBV7-3	once	-	TRBJ2-3	TGTGCCAGCAGCTTAAGCCAGGGGAGCACAGATACGCAGTATTTT	CASSLSQGSTDTQYF
TRBV5-1	-	-	TRBJ2-5	TGCGCCAGCAGCTCCCCGGGTCCTAAAGAGACCCAGTACTTC	CASSSPGPKETQYF
TRBV2	-	TRBD1	TRBJ1-3	TGTGCCAGCAGGAGAACAGGGGGCTCTGGAAACACCATATATTTT	CASRRTGGSGNTIYF
TRBV19	once	-	TRBJ1-2	TGTGCCAGTAGTATAGGATCCGGGTCACAGATCTATGGCTACACCTTC	CASSIGSGSQIYGYTF
TRBV5-1	-	-	TRBJ2-1	TGCGCCAGCAGCTCGATTGGGGGGGCTGAAAATGAGCAGTTCTTC	CASSSIGGAENEQFF
TRBV30	-	-	TRBJ1-1	TGTGCCTGGAGGGGTGGCTCAGTAAAGGGAATATACACTGAAGCTTTCTTT	CAWRGGSVKGIYTEAFF
TRBV27	-	-	TRBJ2-1	TGTGCCGACGCTTGGGGGGCCTACAATGAGCAGTTCTTC	CADAWGAYNEQFF
TRBV19	-	-	TRBJ2-7	TGTGCCAGTAGTATAGGGGCGCTTGCGGGGGCTACCGTCAACGAGCAGTACTTC	CASSIGALAGATVNEQYF
TRBV29-1	-	-	TRBJ1-4	TGCAGCTCCTTGGGGGAAGGGAATGAAAAACTGTTTTTT	CSSLGEGNEKLFF
TRBV2	-	-	TRBJ2-4	TGTGCCAGCAGTCTGAGCTATGGGGGCCCTGCGAACATTCAGTACTTC	CASSLSYGGPANIQYF
TRBV5-4	-	-	TRBJ1-2	TGTGCCAGCAGCTTGGGGGGAACGAGATATGGCTACACCTTC	CASSLGGTRYGYTF
TRBV7-9	-	-	TRBJ1-4	TGTGCCAGCAGTGGACGGGGGAATGAAAAACTGTTTTTT	CASSGRGNEKLFF
TRBV3-1/TRBV3-2	-	-	TRBJ1-6	TGTGCCAGCAGCCAAGAAGGGGCAGGGGCCGGTAATTCACCCCTCCACTTT	CASSQEGAGAGNSPLHF
TRBV9	-	TRBD2	TRBJ2-1	TGTGCCAGCAGCGTAGGGAGCGGGGCCTACAATGAGCAGTTCTTC	CASSVGSGAYNEQFF
TRBV7-9	once	-	TRBJ2-3	TGTGCCAGCAGTCCTGGAGGGGGGGACACAGATACGCAGTATTTT	CASSPGGGDTDTQYF
TRBV9	-	-	TRBJ1-3	TGTGCCAGCACGTTGGAGGGCATCGGAAACACCATATATTTT	CASTLEGIGNTIYF
TRBV9	-	-	TRBJ1-2	TGTGCCAGCAGCGTAGGGGGAGCTAACTATGGCTACACCTTC	CASSVGGANYGYTF
TRBV29-1	-	-	TRBJ2-7	TGCAGCGTTGGCCGCGGCGGCTACGAGCAGTACTTC	CSVGRGGYEQYF
TRBV5-1	-	-	TRBJ1-2	TGCGCCAGCAGCCCGAGGGGGGGAAGTATTAACTATGGCTACACCTTC	CASSPRGGSINYGYTF
TRBV5-6	-	-	TRBJ1-5	TGTGCCAGCAGCTCGCTGGGAGGCCAAGGCAATCAGCCCCAGCATTTT	CASSSLGGQGNQPQHF
TRBV5-1	-	TRBD2	TRBJ2-3	TGCGCCAGCAGCTTGGAAGCGGGGGAAGTAGATACGCAGTATTTT	CASSLEAGEVDTQYF
TRBV6-2/TRBV6-3	-	TRBD2	TRBJ2-3	TGTGCCAGCAGCTCCCCGGGGGGGCTCGGGGATACGCAGTATTTT	CASSSPGGLGDTQYF
TRBV9	-	TRBD1	TRBJ2-7	TGTGCCAGCAGCCCCGGACAGGGTATGTACGAGCAGTACTTC	CASSPGQGMYEQYF